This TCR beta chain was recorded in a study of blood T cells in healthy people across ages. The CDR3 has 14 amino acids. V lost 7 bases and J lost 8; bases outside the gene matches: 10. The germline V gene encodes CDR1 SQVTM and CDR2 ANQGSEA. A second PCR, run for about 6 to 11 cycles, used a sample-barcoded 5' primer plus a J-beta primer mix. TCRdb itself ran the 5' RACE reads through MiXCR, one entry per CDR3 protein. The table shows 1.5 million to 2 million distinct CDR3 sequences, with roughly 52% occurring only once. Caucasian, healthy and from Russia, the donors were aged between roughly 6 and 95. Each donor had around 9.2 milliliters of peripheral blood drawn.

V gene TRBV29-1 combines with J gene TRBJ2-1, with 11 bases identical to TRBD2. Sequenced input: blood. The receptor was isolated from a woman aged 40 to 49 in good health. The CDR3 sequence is CSAAASGGYHEQFF. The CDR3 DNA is TGCAGCGCGGCGGCTAGCGGGGGGTACCATGAGCAGTTCTTC.